This T cell receptor beta chain was captured by sequencing in a study of blood T cell repertoires in COVID-19. About the research overall: COVID-19 samples, acute and convalescent, were from the United States, Italy and Spain. PBMCs, B-cell-depleted T cells, or T cells provided the cDNA or gDNA that made up the material.

Authors' analysis steps: Amplification of reference gene primers provided the estimated nucleated cell counts. The data were produced by immunoSEQ multiplex PCR, yet TCRdb's version contains in-frame clones alone and is incomplete. The V and J calls and the clone size are those of that table, but D and trimming were determined from the DNA. The sample consists of about 140,000 clones, more than 85% of them appearing once. This TCR was recovered from a human donor in a cohort sampled during active COVID-19. Sequencing input: peripheral blood.

Here the CDR3 DNA reads TGTGCCAGCAGCTTAGGCCACATACGGGATCTACGCCTAGACAGGGGGCATGAAAAACTGTTTTTT. Amino acid sequence: CASSLGHIRDLRLDRGHEKLFF. V is TRBV7-6 and J is TRBJ1-4; 10 nucleotides agree with TRBD1. Germline trimming cut 1 base from V and 6 bases from J; bases unmatched to any gene: 23. Germline V CDR1 and CDR2: SGHVS, FNYEAQ. The CDR3 loop spans 22 amino acids.